What follows are 26 T cell receptor beta chains derived from one specimen sequenced in a study of OX40 agonist ivuxolimab in advanced cancers. Clones were read by immunoSEQ multiplex PCR, and TCRdb kept only the in-frame ones, dropping some. The sample holds tens of thousands of clones, approximately 85% seen once. Specimen: CD4+ or CD8+ T cells sorted from blood, collected in a trial of the OX40 agonist ivuxolimab. These receptor sequences come from an adult with an advanced solid tumor such as melanoma, head and neck, liver or kidney cancer.

This chain links TRBV29-1 with TRBJ1-4; D is unresolved. Germline values: CDR1 SQVTM, CDR2 ANQGSEA. The V gene lost 1 base and the J gene lost 0 bases, with 6 bases spanning the gap. This CDR3 has 14 amino acids. CDR3 sequence reads: CSVEAGATNEKLFF. For the CDR3, the DNA is TGCAGCGTTGAAGCGGGTGCAACTAATGAAAAACTGTTTTTT.

The genes are TRBV25-1 and TRBJ1-3; D remains ambiguous. Germline V CDR1 and CDR2: MGHDK, SYGVNS. This CDR3 region has 13 residues. Trimming took 8 bases from V and 4 from J, leaving 12 bases between them. The CDR3 reads CASGPAGGNTIYF. The CDR3 DNA sequence: TGTGCCAGCGGCCCGGCTGGGGGAAACACCATATATTTT.

The rearrangement uses TRBV7-9 and TRBJ2-1; the match to TRBD2 covers 10 bases. Germline V gene lookup returns CDR1 SEHNR and CDR2 FQNEAQ (reference sequence). This CDR3 is built from 15 residues. Trimming took 0 bases from V and 6 from J; bases not matched to a gene: 2. The CDR3 loop reads CASSLAGLAFNEQFF. The CDR3, as DNA: TGTGCCAGCAGCTTAGCGGGACTAGCGTTCAATGAGCAGTTCTTC.

By its share, this clone is medium-sized. V gene TRBV6-1 combines with J gene TRBJ2-7; a weak D match, TRBD1 (5 bases). V dropped 5 bases and J dropped 6 bases, with 8 bases sitting between them. Germline loops: CDR1 MNHNS, CDR2 SASEGT. The CDR3 is made up of 11 amino acids. The chain's CDR3 is CASSTGSEQYF. DNA of the CDR3: TGTGCCAGCAGTACAGGCTCCGAGCAGTACTTC.

This chain uses TRBV29-1 with TRBJ2-1, with 10 bases that match TRBD1. Looked up from germline, CDR1 is SQVTM and CDR2 is ANQGSEA. The CDR3 is 13 residues long. V lost 2 bases to trimming and J lost 8 bases; unmatched junction nucleotides: 3. In nucleotides, the CDR3 is TGCAGCGTTGAAAGGGACAGGGGCTATGAGCAGTTCTTC. Translating gives CSVERDRGYEQFF.

The chain carries TRBV9 and TRBJ2-7; TRBD1 matches 10 bases. The CDR3 covers 15 residues. The germline CDR1 and CDR2 sequences are SGDLS and YYNGEE. The V segment lost 4 bases and the J segment 6 bases; nucleotides outside the gene matches: 10. The CDR3 bases are TGTGCCAGCAGCACGACGGGACAGGGGTCGGCCGAGCAGTACTTC. It yields the protein CASSTTGQGSAEQYF.

The V call is TRBV5-6, the J call TRBJ1-6, with D perhaps TRBD1 (5 bases). This CDR3 has 14 residues. The ends were cut back, 5 bases at V and 10 bases at J, with 16 bases in the middle. Germline CDR1 reads SGHDT; CDR2 reads YYEEEE. The CDR3 spells CASRTDGAVSPLHF. CDR3 bases: TGTGCCAGCAGAACTGACGGGGCCGTATCACCCCTCCACTTT. The full variable domain, rest sourced from reference TRBV5-6 and TRBJ1-6, is DAGVTQSPTHLIKTRGQQVTLRCSPKSGHDTVSWYQQALGQGPQFIFQYYEEEERQRGNFPDRFSGHQFPNYSSELNVNALLLGDSALYLCASRTDGAVSPLHFGNGTRLTVT.

The V call is TRBV6-5, the J call TRBJ2-1; 8 nucleotides align to TRBD1. The CDR3 covers 15 residues. The ends lost 3 bases at V and 7 bases at J; junction bases unmatched: 8. Germline CDR1 MNHEY, CDR2 SVGAGI. CDR3 nucleotides: TGTGCCAGCAGTTATATCAGGGGGCTTACGAATGAGCAGTTCTTC. It codes for CASSYIRGLTNEQFF.

The count of this clone is one. CDR3 nucleotides: TGTGCCAGCAGCTTAACTCAGCAGCCCACAGATACGCAGTATTTT. Translating gives CASSLTQQPTDTQYF. This chain links TRBV11-3 with TRBJ2-3, with unresolved D. V gave up 2 bases and J gave up 2 bases, with 11 bases separating them. The CDR3 consists of 15 residues. The V gene's germline CDR1 is SGHNT and CDR2 YENEEA.

This clone was recorded a few times. The V gene is TRBV21-1, the J gene TRBJ1-1. TRBV21-1 is a pseudogene segment. This CDR3 contains 12 residues. CDR3 in amino acids: CASSKVKGRAFF. The CDR3 coding sequence is TGTGCCAGCAGCAAAGTCAAGGGACGGGCTTTCTTT.

The rearrangement joins TRBV2 to TRBJ1-6, with D uncertain. CDR1 SNHLY and CDR2 FYNNEI come from the germline V gene. Between the trimmed V and J ends, which lost 1 base and 8 bases, there was a span of 6 bases. The CDR3 is 13 residues long. CDR3 sequence: CASSEGSYSPLHF. The DNA of the CDR3 is TGTGCCAGCAGTGAAGGATCTTATTCACCCCTCCACTTT.

CDR3 loop: CASSRTIQVSDSPLHF. Written as DNA, the CDR3 is TGTGCCAGCAGCCGTACAATACAGGTCTCGGATTCACCCCTCCACTTT. The chain uses TRBV7-9 and TRBJ1-6, with a weak D call TRBD1 (5 bases). Germline CDR1 SEHNR, CDR2 FQNEAQ (reference sequence). CDR3 length: 16 residues. V dropped 5 bases and J dropped 8 bases, with 19 bases sitting between them.

The chain links TRBV1 to TRBJ2-5; TRBD2, the table's D call, lacks a check against the DNA. TRBV1 is assigned pseudogene status. This CDR3 comprises 10 residues. This CDR3 reads CTAGRETQYF. The CDR3 DNA reads TGCACCGCGGGCAGGGAGACCCAGTACTTC.

V and J are TRBV7-9 and TRBJ2-4, with D possibly TRBD2 on 6 matching bases. Germline V gives CDR1 SEHNR, CDR2 FQNEAQ (reference sequence). Trimming removed 5 bases at V and 8 bases at J, with 19 bases between. The CDR3 is made up of 15 amino acids. CDR3 in DNA: TGTGCCAGCAGCCCCCTAGTGACTAGTGAAGACATTCAGTACTTC. Protein sequence: CASSPLVTSEDIQYF.

The J gene is TRBJ1-4, the V gene TRBV4-2, with 9 bases matching TRBD1. Germline CDR1 LGHNA, CDR2 YNFKEQ. The CDR3 is 15 residues long. The trim removed 2 bases at V and 6 bases at J, leaving 4 bases unmatched. The CDR3 bases are TGTGCCAGCAGCCAACCGGGACAGGGAGATGAAAAACTGTTTTTT. Residues: CASSQPGQGDEKLFF.

The rearrangement links TRBV6-5 to TRBJ1-5; 7 positions agree with TRBD1. This CDR3 contains 15 residues. Trimming cost V 6 bases and J 2 bases; bases outside gene matches: 7. Germline V gene lookup returns CDR1 MNHEY and CDR2 SVGAGI. The CDR3 bases are TGTGCCAGCAGACAACAGGGGATGGGCAATCAGCCCCAGCATTTT. Translated, it gives CASRQQGMGNQPQHF.

This chain uses TRBV4-1 with TRBJ2-1; TRBD2 might be the D (6 bases). CDR1 and CDR2 from the germline V gene are MGHRA and YSYEKL. The CDR3 has 16 residues. The V and J ends lost 1 base and 7 bases respectively, with 17 bases between them. The CDR3 DNA follows: TGCGCCAGCAGCCAAGTTCTGGGGAGGCCTGTTAATGAGCAGTTCTTC. Translated, it gives CASSQVLGRPVNEQFF.

The CDR3 nucleotides read TGTGCCAGCAGTTACGACGCATGGAGCAATCAGCCCCAGCATTTT. Translating gives CASSYDAWSNQPQHF. The rearrangement joins TRBV6-5 to TRBJ1-5; D is ambiguous. Trimming cost V 2 bases and J 1 base, with 9 bases left between them. CDR1 MNHEY and CDR2 SVGAGI come from the germline V gene. CDR3 size: 15 residues.

This clone was picked up one time. The J gene is TRBJ2-1, the V gene TRBV5-5; D is unresolved. The germline V and J ends were trimmed by 4 bases and 8 bases, with 10 bases remaining between them. CDR1 is SGHKS and CDR2 is YYEKEE in the germline V gene (reference sequence). The CDR3 is 12 residues long. The CDR3 loop reads CASSLTQHEQFF. In DNA form, the CDR3 reads TGTGCCAGCAGCCTAACTCAGCATGAGCAGTTCTTC.

The rearrangement uses TRBV28 and TRBJ1-2, with TRBD1 matching over 10 bases. CDR3 length equals 14 residues. Germline CDR1 reads MDHEN; CDR2 reads SYDVKM. J lost 4 bases, V lost 2 bases, and 1 base had no gene match. DNA of the CDR3: TGTGCCAGCAGTTTAGGGACAGGGGTCTATGGCTACACCTTC. The encoded protein is CASSLGTGVYGYTF.

The rearrangement links TRBV4-1 to TRBJ1-4; D might be TRBD1 (5 bases). Trimming pared 1 base from V and 3 bases from J, leaving 12 bases between. Germline loops: CDR1 MGHRA, CDR2 YSYEKL. The CDR3 loop spans 16 amino acids. The CDR3 nucleotides read TGCGCCAGCAGCCAAGTCTCGGGGCTTGCTAATGAAAAACTGTTTTTT. It specifies CASSQVSGLANEKLFF.

This clone was observed once. The chain joins TRBV19 to TRBJ1-2; perhaps TRBD1 as D (6 bases). Trimming cost V 4 bases and J 8 bases, with 20 bases left between them. CDR1 is LNHDA and CDR2 is SQIVND in the germline V gene (reference sequence). The CDR3 is made up of 15 amino acids. The CDR3 spells CASSTFGGRLGGYTF. In nucleotides, the CDR3 is TGTGCCAGTAGTACGTTCGGGGGGCGCTTGGGCGGCTACACCTTC.

V is TRBV6-5 and J is TRBJ2-7, with D possibly being TRBD1 (6 bases). This CDR3 has 11 amino acids. V lost 8 bases to trimming and J lost 5 bases, with 10 bases between them. The germline V gene encodes CDR1 MNHEY and CDR2 SVGAGI. The CDR3 bases are TGTGCCAGCCAGGGGCGGGACGAGCAGTACTTC. Translating it yields CASQGRDEQYF.

This clone was observed a single time. The V gene is TRBV18, the J gene TRBJ2-3; D is ambiguous. Per the germline V gene, CDR1 is KGHSH and CDR2 is LQKENI. The CDR3 is 15 amino acids. Trimming left V 4 bases short and J 0 bases short, with 11 bases between. CDR3 DNA: TGTGCCAGCTCACTAGCCTCAGGTAGCACAGATACGCAGTATTTT. This codes for CASSLASGSTDTQYF.

The gene calls are TRBV5-1 and TRBJ2-4, with 12 bases matching TRBD1. Germline assignment: CDR1 SGHRS and CDR2 YFSETQ. This CDR3 region has 15 residues. Trimming at V came to 0 bases and at J to 9 bases, leaving 4 bases not matched to a gene. For the CDR3, the DNA is TGCGCCAGCAGCTTGGAAGGGACAGGGGGCGTCATTCAGTACTTC. Encoded protein: CASSLEGTGGVIQYF.

This chain links TRBV7-3 with TRBJ2-6, with a tentative D call TRBD1 (6 bases). The CDR3 has 16 residues. Per the germline V gene, CDR1 is SGHTA and CDR2 is FQGTGA. V lost 5 bases to trimming and J lost 2 bases, with 13 bases between them. The CDR3 reads CASSLIGTPGANVLTF. The DNA of the CDR3 is TGTGCCAGCAGCCTCATCGGGACACCTGGGGCCAACGTCCTGACTTTC.